The 5 T cell receptor beta chains below come from one sample, sequenced in a study of tumor-infiltrating T cells and Merkel cell polyomavirus. Here immunoSEQ multiplex PCR was the method, and the copy in TCRdb shows in-frame clones only, minus some. The sample lists fewer than 250 clones; about 60% were seen once. All patients' tumors stained robustly positive for Merkel cell polyomavirus Large T antigen by immunohistochemistry. What was sequenced was Merkel cell polyomavirus peptide tetramer+ CD8+ T cells sorted from the tumor. Receptors originate from a man aged 45-60 years with Merkel cell carcinoma.

The chain recombines TRBV28 with TRBJ2-1, with D perhaps matching TRBD1 (6 bases). Germline V gene sequence: CDR1 MDHEN, CDR2 SYDVKM. The CDR3 runs 15 residues. Trimming pared 3 bases from V and 6 bases from J, leaving 15 bases between. Written as DNA, the CDR3 is TGTGCCAGCAGTTTCCTAATACAGGGTAGCAATGAGCAGTTCTTC. Translated, it gives CASSFLIQGSNEQFF. The variable domain in full, with the rest retrieved from reference TRBV28 and TRBJ2-1, is DVKVTQSSRYLVKRTGEKVFLECVQDMDHENMFWYRQDPGLGLRLIYFSYDVKMKEKGDIPEGYSVSREKKERFSLILESASTNQTSMYLCASSFLIQGSNEQFFGPGTRLTVL.

The chain employs TRBV16 and TRBJ1-4; D may be TRBD1 (6 bases). V was clipped by 5 bases and J by 5 bases, with 12 bases between them. Germline V gene lookup returns CDR1 KGHSY and CDR2 FQNENV. The CDR3 contains 14 residues. DNA for the CDR3: TGTGCCAGCAGCGGAGGACAGTTAAATGAAAAACTGTTTTTT. This codes for CASSGGQLNEKLFF.

This clone was found once. This sequence joins TRBV6-1 and TRBJ2-7; D unresolved. CDR1 and CDR2 (germline): MNHNS, SASEGT. The V gene lost 8 bases and the J gene lost 0 bases, with 8 bases spanning the gap. The CDR3 sequence is 12 residues long. The CDR3 sequence: CASRSFSYEQYF. The CDR3 DNA sequence: TGTGCCAGCCGGAGTTTCTCCTACGAGCAGTACTTC.

The chain couples TRBV28 to TRBJ1-4; 10 nucleotides line up with TRBD1. In germline, CDR1 is MDHEN, CDR2 SYDVKM. This CDR3 is 14 amino acids long. The J segment lost 5 bases and the V segment lost 4 bases, leaving 1 base of the junction unmatched. The CDR3 sequence is CASSWGQGNEKLFF. The DNA of the CDR3 is TGTGCCAGCAGTTGGGGACAGGGGAATGAAAAACTGTTTTTT.

The chain uses TRBV4-3 and TRBJ1-2; TRBD1 is a possible D gene (5 bases). CDR1 is LGHNA, CDR2 YSLEER, per germline. This CDR3 has 16 amino acids. V gave up 0 bases and J gave up 4 bases, with 15 bases separating them. The CDR3 region is CASSQDTTGNLYGYTF. In DNA, the CDR3 is TGCGCCAGCAGCCAAGATACAACAGGCAACCTCTATGGCTACACCTTC.